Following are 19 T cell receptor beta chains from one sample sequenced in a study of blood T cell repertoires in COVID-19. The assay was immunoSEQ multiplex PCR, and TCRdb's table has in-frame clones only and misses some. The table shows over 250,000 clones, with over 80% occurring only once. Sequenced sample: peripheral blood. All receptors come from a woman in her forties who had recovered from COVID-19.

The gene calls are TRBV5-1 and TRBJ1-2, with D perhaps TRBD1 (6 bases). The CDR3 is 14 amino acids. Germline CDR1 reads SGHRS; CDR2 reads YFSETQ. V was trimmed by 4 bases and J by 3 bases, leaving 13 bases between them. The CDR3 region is CASSAGQPYYGYTF. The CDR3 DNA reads TGCGCCAGCAGCGCCGGACAGCCCTACTATGGCTACACCTTC.

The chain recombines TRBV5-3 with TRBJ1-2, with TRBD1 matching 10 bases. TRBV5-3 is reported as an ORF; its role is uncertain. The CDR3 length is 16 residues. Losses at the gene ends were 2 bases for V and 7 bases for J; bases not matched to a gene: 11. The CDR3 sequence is CARSFPPGTGVGGYTF. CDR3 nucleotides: TGTGCCAGAAGCTTCCCACCCGGGACAGGGGTTGGTGGCTACACCTTC.

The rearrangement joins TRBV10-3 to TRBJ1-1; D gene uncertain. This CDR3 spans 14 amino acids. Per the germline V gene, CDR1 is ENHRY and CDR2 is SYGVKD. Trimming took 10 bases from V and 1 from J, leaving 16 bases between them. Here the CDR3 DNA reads TGTGCCACCGCAGACCGGGTCTGGAACACTGAAGCTTTCTTT. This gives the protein CATADRVWNTEAFF.

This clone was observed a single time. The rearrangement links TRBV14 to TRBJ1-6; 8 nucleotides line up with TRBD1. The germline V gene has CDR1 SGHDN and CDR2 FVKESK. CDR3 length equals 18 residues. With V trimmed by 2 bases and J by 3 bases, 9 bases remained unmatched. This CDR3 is CASSQNPRGTGYNSPLHF. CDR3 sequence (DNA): TGTGCCAGCAGCCAAAATCCTAGGGGGACAGGCTATAATTCACCCCTCCACTTT.

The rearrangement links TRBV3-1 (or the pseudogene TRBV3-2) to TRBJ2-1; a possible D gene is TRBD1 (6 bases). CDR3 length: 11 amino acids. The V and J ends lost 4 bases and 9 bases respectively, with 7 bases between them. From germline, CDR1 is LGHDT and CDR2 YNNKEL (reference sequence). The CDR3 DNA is TGTGCCAGCAGCCTACAGGGTGAGCAGTTCTTC. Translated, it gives CASSLQGEQFF.

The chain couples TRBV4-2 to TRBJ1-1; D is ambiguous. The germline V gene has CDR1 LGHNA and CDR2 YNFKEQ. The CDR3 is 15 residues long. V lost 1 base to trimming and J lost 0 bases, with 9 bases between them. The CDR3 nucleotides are TGTGCCAGCAGCCAAGTCCCGGGGTTGAACACTGAAGCTTTCTTT. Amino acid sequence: CASSQVPGLNTEAFF.

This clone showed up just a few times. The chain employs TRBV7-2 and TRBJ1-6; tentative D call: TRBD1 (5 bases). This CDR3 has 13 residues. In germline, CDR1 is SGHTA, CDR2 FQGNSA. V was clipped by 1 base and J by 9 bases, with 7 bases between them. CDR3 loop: CASSLEGVSPLHF. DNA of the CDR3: TGTGCCAGCAGCTTAGAAGGGGTTTCACCCCTCCACTTT.

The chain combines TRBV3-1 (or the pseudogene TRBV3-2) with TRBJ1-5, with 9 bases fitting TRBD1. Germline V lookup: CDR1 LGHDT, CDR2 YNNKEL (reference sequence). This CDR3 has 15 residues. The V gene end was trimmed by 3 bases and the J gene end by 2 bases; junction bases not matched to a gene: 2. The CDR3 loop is CASSQRTGGNQPQHF. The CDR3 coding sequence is TGTGCCAGCAGCCAGAGGACAGGGGGCAATCAGCCCCAGCATTTT.

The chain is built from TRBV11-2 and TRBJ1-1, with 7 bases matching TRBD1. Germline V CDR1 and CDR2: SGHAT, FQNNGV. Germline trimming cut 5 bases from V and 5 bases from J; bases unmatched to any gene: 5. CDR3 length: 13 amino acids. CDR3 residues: CASSPDRATEAFF. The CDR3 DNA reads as TGTGCCAGCAGCCCCGACAGGGCGACTGAAGCTTTCTTT.

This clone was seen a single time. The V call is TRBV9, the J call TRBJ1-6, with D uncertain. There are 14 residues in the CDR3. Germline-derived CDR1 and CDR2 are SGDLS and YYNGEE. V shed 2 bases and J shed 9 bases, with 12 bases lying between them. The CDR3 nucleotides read TGTGCCAGCAGCGTGGATACAGTAGGTTCACCCCTCCACTTT. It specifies CASSVDTVGSPLHF.

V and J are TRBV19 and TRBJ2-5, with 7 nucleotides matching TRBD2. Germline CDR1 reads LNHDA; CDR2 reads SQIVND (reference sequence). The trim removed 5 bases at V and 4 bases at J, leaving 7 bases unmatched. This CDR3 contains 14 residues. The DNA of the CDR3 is TGTGCCAGTAGTGTTTCAGGACTAGGAGAGACCCAGTACTTC. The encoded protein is CASSVSGLGETQYF.

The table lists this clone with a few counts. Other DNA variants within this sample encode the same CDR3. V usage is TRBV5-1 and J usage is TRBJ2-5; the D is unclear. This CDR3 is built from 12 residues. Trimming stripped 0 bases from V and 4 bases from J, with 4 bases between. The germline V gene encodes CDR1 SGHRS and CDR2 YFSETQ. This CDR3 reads CASSLAGETQYF. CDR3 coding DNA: TGCGCCAGCAGCTTGGCCGGAGAGACCCAGTACTTC.

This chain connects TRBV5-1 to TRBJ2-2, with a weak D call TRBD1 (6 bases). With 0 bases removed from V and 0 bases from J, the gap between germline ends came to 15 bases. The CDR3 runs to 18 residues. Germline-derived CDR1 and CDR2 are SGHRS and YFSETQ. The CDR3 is CASSLASGGSTNTGELFF. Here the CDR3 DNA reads TGCGCCAGCAGCTTGGCCAGTGGGGGCTCCACGAACACCGGGGAGCTGTTTTTT.

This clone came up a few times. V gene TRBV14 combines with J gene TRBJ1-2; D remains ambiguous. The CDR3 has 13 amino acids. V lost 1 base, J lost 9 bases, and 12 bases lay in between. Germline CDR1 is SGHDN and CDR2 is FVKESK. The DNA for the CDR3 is TGTGCCAGCAGCCAAGTGTCCACACAACGCTACACCTTC. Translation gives CASSQVSTQRYTF.

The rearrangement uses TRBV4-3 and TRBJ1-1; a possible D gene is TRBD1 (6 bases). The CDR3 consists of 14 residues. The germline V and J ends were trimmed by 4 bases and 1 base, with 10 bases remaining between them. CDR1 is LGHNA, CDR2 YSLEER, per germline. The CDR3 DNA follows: TGCGCCAGCAGCCGACAGGCAACGAACACTGAAGCTTTCTTT. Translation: CASSRQATNTEAFF.

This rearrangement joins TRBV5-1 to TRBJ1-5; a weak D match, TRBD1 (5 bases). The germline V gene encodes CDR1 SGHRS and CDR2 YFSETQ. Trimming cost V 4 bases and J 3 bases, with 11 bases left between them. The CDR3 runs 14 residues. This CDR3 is CASSLDSDNQPQHF. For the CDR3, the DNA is TGCGCCAGCAGCCTCGACAGTGACAATCAGCCCCAGCATTTT.

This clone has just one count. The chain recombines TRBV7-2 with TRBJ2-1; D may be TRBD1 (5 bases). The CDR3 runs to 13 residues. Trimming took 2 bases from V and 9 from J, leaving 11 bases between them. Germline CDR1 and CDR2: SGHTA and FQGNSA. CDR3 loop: CASSLMGQGEQFF. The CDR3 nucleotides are TGTGCCAGCAGCTTAATGGGGCAAGGTGAGCAGTTCTTC.

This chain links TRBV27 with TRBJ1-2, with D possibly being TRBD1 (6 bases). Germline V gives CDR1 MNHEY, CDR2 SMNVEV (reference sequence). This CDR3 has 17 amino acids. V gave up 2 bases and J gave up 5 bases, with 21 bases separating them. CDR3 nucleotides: TGTGCCAGCAGTTTAGGAGTCCGGACAGCTGACCGATATGGCTACACCTTC. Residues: CASSLGVRTADRYGYTF.

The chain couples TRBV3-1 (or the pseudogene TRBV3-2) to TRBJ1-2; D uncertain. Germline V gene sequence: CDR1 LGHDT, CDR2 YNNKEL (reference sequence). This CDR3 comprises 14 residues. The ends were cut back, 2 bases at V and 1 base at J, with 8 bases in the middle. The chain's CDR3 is CASSQYKNNYGYTF. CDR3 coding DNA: TGTGCCAGCAGCCAATACAAGAATAACTATGGCTACACCTTC.